This paragraph reports one T cell receptor beta chain. No antigen is known for it. The data were taken from a study of T cell responses to AZD1222 COVID-19 vaccine. Germline V lookup: CDR1 LNHDA, CDR2 SQIVND (reference sequence). Trimming removed 7 bases at V and 1 base at J, with 16 bases between. This CDR3 spans 15 amino acids. Only in-frame clones appear in the TCRdb table, and some are missing; sequencing was by immunoSEQ multiplex PCR. The data hold about 160,000 clones, with about 90% observed a single time. Broader study findings: All repertoire sampling was performed exclusively after the peak T cell response. Among AZD1222 vaccinees, only 5 or 6 were seropositive at baseline. Spike-wide vaccine-associated CD4 TCRs dominated at 160-218 and 743-854. Spike-specific TCR breadth and depth grew following two AZD1222 doses.

This receptor was taken from an adult in good health. Material: peripheral blood, obtained on day 0 of AZD1222 vaccination. This chain uses TRBV19 with TRBJ1-1; no firm D call. The DNA of the CDR3 is TGTGCCAGTACCTCCTGGGAGTGGAGGAACACTGAAGCTTTCTTT. This sequence encodes CASTSWEWRNTEAFF.